These 25 T cell receptor beta chains originate from one sample sequenced in a study of cytomegalovirus exposure and HLA in healthy donors. It was with 60 Vbeta and 13 Jbeta primers that the PCR ran. The protocol was immunoSEQ multiplex PCR, while the TCRdb copy is restricted to in-frame clones and leaves out a portion. This sample has roughly 130,000 clones, with 8.5% found just once. The specimen sequenced was PBMCs. Receptors originate from a man aged 40-49 years in good health and CMV-seronegative.

A few counts support this clone. The V call is TRBV5-1, the J call TRBJ2-7, with 15 bases identical to TRBD2. V shed 4 bases, J shed 6 bases, and the junction held 8 bases outside the gene matches. The CDR3 runs to 16 residues. Germline V gene lookup returns CDR1 SGHRS and CDR2 YFSETQ. DNA of the CDR3: TGCGCCAGCAGCCCTCAGCCGGGACTAGCGGGGGGCGAGCAGTACTTC. This gives the protein CASSPQPGLAGGEQYF.

This clone was observed a few times. The genes are TRBV15 and TRBJ2-5; D may be TRBD1 (6 bases). This CDR3 has 16 residues. Germline V gene data show CDR1 as LNHNV and CDR2 as YYDKDF (reference sequence). Trimming took off 3 bases at V and 1 base at J, with 15 bases between the two ends. The CDR3 bases are TGTGCCACCAGCAGTGCCTACAGGGTAGGCCAAGAGACCCAGTACTTC. Translated, it gives CATSSAYRVGQETQYF.

The chain uses TRBV21-1 and TRBJ2-7; whether TRBD2, the table's D call, matches the DNA was not checked. TRBV21-1 counts as a pseudogene. There are 14 residues in the CDR3. CDR3 in amino acids: CASPAAGLNYEQYF. The CDR3 DNA reads TGTGCCAGCCCCGCGGCGGGGCTAAACTACGAGCAGTACTTC.

This clone has a count of ten or more. The chain is built from TRBV27 and TRBJ1-2; no clear D. Trimming took off 6 bases at V and 1 base at J, with 12 bases between the two ends. The V gene's germline CDR1 is MNHEY and CDR2 SMNVEV (reference sequence). The CDR3 sequence is 14 residues long. CDR3 DNA: TGTGCCAGCAGGGGCAGTCTTTTTAACTATGGCTACACCTTC. It translates to CASRGSLFNYGYTF.

CDR3 residues: CASSLPGGVNTEAFF. The CDR3 DNA is TGCGCCAGCAGCTTACCAGGGGGTGTGAACACTGAAGCTTTCTTT. V usage is TRBV5-1 and J usage is TRBJ1-1, with 7 nucleotides matching TRBD1. V trimming: 2 bases; J trimming: 0 bases; junction bases outside the gene matches: 4. CDR3 length: 15 amino acids. Germline assignment: CDR1 SGHRS and CDR2 YFSETQ.

The chain links TRBV19 to TRBJ1-1, with a possible D match to TRBD1 (5 bases). The CDR3 consists of 15 residues. The germline V gene has CDR1 LNHDA and CDR2 SQIVND (reference sequence). V lost 3 bases and J lost 0, with 11 bases in between. The CDR3 bases are TGTGCCAGTAGTATGATTCGCAGGGTGAACACTGAAGCTTTCTTT. Translation: CASSMIRRVNTEAFF.

The V call is TRBV6-5, the J call TRBJ1-1, with 7 bases aligning to TRBD1. Germline CDR1 is MNHEY and CDR2 is SVGAGI. J gave up 5 bases and V 0 bases, and 6 bases lay outside the gene matches. There are 15 residues in the CDR3. The CDR3 nucleotides are TGTGCCAGCAGTTACTCCCGTGGCAGGGGGACTGAAGCTTTCTTT. Protein product: CASSYSRGRGTEAFF.

This clone was picked up a small number of times. The CDR3 loop is CASSYSPDRGWTQYF. In nucleotides, the CDR3 is TGTGCCAGCAGTTACTCACCGGACAGGGGATGGACCCAGTACTTC. J is TRBJ2-5 and V is TRBV6-6; TRBD1 matches at 9 bases. The CDR3 runs to 15 residues. Losses at the gene ends were 0 bases for V and 7 bases for J; bases not matched to a gene: 6. The germline CDR1 and CDR2 sequences are MNHNY and SVGAGI (reference sequence).

This clone was recorded a few times. The chain is built from TRBV7-3 and TRBJ1-5, with TRBD1 as a possible D gene (6 bases). The V gene lost 4 bases and the J gene lost 7 bases, with 17 bases spanning the gap. Germline assignment: CDR1 SGHTA and CDR2 FQGTGA. This CDR3 has 15 amino acids. The CDR3 spells CASSWEQGNKQPQHF. The CDR3 region has the DNA TGTGCCAGCAGCTGGGAACAGGGAAATAAACAGCCCCAGCATTTT.

V is TRBV30 and J is TRBJ2-5; 10 positions match TRBD1. V lost 5 bases, J lost 5 bases, and 8 bases stayed unmatched. CDR3 length equals 14 residues. Looked up from germline, CDR1 is GTSNPN and CDR2 is SVGIG (reference sequence). As DNA, the CDR3 is TGTGCCTGGGGACAGGGGGGGATTTCTGAGACCCAGTACTTC. Amino acid sequence: CAWGQGGISETQYF.

This chain uses TRBV29-1 with TRBJ2-1; D may be TRBD2 (5 bases). Germline loops: CDR1 SQVTM, CDR2 ANQGSEA. The CDR3 runs to 14 residues. V was pared by 1 base and J by 9 bases, with 16 bases between. The CDR3 loop reads CSVEVANGRGEQFF. As DNA, the CDR3 is TGCAGCGTTGAAGTGGCCAACGGTCGGGGTGAGCAGTTCTTC.

The chain recombines TRBV5-6 with TRBJ2-2; 8 nucleotides match TRBD1. Germline V gene lookup returns CDR1 SGHDT and CDR2 YYEEEE. There are 14 residues in the CDR3. After removal of 0 bases from V and 5 bases from J, the junction contained 0 bases not matched to a gene. The CDR3 nucleotides read TGTGCCAGCAGCTTGGGACAGGGGACCGGGGAGCTGTTTTTT. This sequence encodes CASSLGQGTGELFF.

The chain combines TRBV27 with TRBJ1-2; weak D call: TRBD1 (5 bases). V was clipped by 6 bases and J by 0 bases, with 8 bases between them. The CDR3 consists of 13 residues. The germline gives CDR1 MNHEY, CDR2 SMNVEV (reference sequence). CDR3 loop: CASSIQANYGYTF. The CDR3 nucleotides are TGTGCCAGCAGCATACAGGCTAACTATGGCTACACCTTC.

The chain uses TRBV28 and TRBJ1-5; D uncertain. There are 13 residues in the CDR3. The V gene's germline CDR1 is MDHEN and CDR2 SYDVKM. V lost 5 bases, J lost 6 bases, and 11 bases lay in between. The CDR3: CASSGRRRQPQHF. For the CDR3, the DNA is TGTGCCAGCAGTGGACGGAGGCGTCAGCCCCAGCATTTT.

The table lists this clone with a few counts. The chain recombines TRBV18 with TRBJ1-2; possible D gene TRBD1, 6 bases. CDR3 length equals 14 residues. Deletions cut 1 base from V and 4 bases from J, with 10 bases between. Germline CDR1 KGHSH, CDR2 LQKENI. The CDR3 here is CASSPLQGSYGYTF. CDR3 coding DNA: TGTGCCAGCTCACCACTTCAGGGGAGCTATGGCTACACCTTC.

The rearrangement uses TRBV27 and TRBJ2-7, with D unclear. CDR1 is MNHEY and CDR2 is SMNVEV in the germline V gene (reference sequence). The CDR3 extends over 14 amino acids. Trimming shortened V by 2 bases and J by 0 bases, and 8 bases separated the two germline ends. The CDR3 DNA follows: TGTGCCAGCAGTTTAGTATCGGGCTCCTACGAGCAGTACTTC. As protein: CASSLVSGSYEQYF.

This clone was counted only a few times. The V and J genes are TRBV19 and TRBJ2-3, with 8 bases that match TRBD2. Trimming at V came to 3 bases and at J to 6 bases, leaving 8 bases not matched to a gene. CDR3 size: 15 residues. Looked up from germline, CDR1 is LNHDA and CDR2 is SQIVND (reference sequence). CDR3 in DNA: TGTGCCAGTAGTATTAGGTACCAGCGGGAGGATACGCAGTATTTT. Translated, it gives CASSIRYQREDTQYF. Using reference TRBV19 and TRBJ2-3 for the parts outside the CDR3, the full variable domain is DGGITQSPKYLFRKEGQNVTLSCEQNLNHDAMYWYRQDPGQGLRLIYYSQIVNDFQKGDIAEGYSVSREKKESFPLTVTSAQKNPTAFYLCASSIRYQREDTQYFGPGTRLTVL.

This clone was counted only a few times. The V and J genes are TRBV5-1 and TRBJ1-2; 8 bases agree with TRBD1. This CDR3 is built from 14 residues. The J segment lost 8 bases and the V segment lost 0 bases, leaving 6 bases of the junction unmatched. CDR1 is SGHRS, CDR2 YFSETQ, per germline. The CDR3 DNA is TGCGCCAGCAGCTTGGGACAGGGGCTAGGCGGCTACACCTTC. This sequence encodes CASSLGQGLGGYTF.

This clone was found a few times. The chain joins TRBV25-1 to TRBJ1-4; 8 positions agree with TRBD1. Germline lookup yields CDR1 MGHDK and CDR2 SYGVNS. The CDR3 length is 14 residues. V was pared by 4 bases and J by 7 bases, with 5 bases of the junction left unmatched. For the CDR3, the DNA is TGTGCCAGCAGTGGGACAGGGCGAGGTGAAAAACTGTTTTTT. Translation: CASSGTGRGEKLFF.

The genes are TRBV5-1 and TRBJ2-2, with D possibly being TRBD2 (6 bases). V gave up 4 bases and J gave up 6 bases, with 25 bases separating them. Germline V gives CDR1 SGHRS, CDR2 YFSETQ. This CDR3 is 18 amino acids long. The CDR3 sequence is CASSGKLAGNMVAGELFF. CDR3 DNA: TGCGCCAGCAGCGGCAAATTGGCGGGGAATATGGTAGCCGGGGAGCTGTTTTTT.

This clone was counted only a few times. This rearrangement joins TRBV27 to TRBJ1-2; D is perhaps TRBD1 (5 bases). The CDR3 runs to 14 residues. CDR1 MNHEY and CDR2 SMNVEV come from the germline V gene (reference sequence). V was cut by 3 bases and J by 2 bases, with 10 bases left in between. CDR3: CASSFGASNYGYTF. The CDR3 coding sequence is TGTGCCAGCAGTTTTGGGGCCTCAAACTATGGCTACACCTTC.

This clone was observed a few times. This chain links TRBV5-1 with TRBJ2-3; D is perhaps TRBD2 (6 bases). The CDR3 contains 16 residues. Germline V lookup: CDR1 SGHRS, CDR2 YFSETQ. Deletions cut 0 bases from V and 2 bases from J, with 13 bases between. The CDR3 DNA reads as TGCGCCAGCAGCTTGGTTAGCGGCCCGAACACAGATACGCAGTATTTT. It encodes CASSLVSGPNTDTQYF.

In its sample, this clone was seen a few times. The chain links TRBV11-2 to TRBJ2-2; 7 bases agree with TRBD2. Per the germline V gene, CDR1 is SGHAT and CDR2 is FQNNGV. The CDR3 covers 15 residues. The ends lost 2 bases at V and 7 bases at J; junction bases unmatched: 7. Here the CDR3 reads CASSLRQTSIGELFF. Written as DNA, the CDR3 is TGTGCCAGCAGCTTACGGCAGACTAGCATCGGGGAGCTGTTTTTT.

This clone occurred many times. The chain has TRBV30 and TRBJ2-2; the match to TRBD2 covers 8 bases. V lost 3 bases and J lost 5; bases outside the gene matches: 8. CDR1 and CDR2 (germline): GTSNPN, SVGIG (reference sequence). This CDR3 is built from 15 residues. CDR3 in amino acids: CAWRAAGVETGELFF. CDR3 DNA: TGTGCCTGGAGAGCAGCGGGGGTGGAAACCGGGGAGCTGTTTTTT.

This chain connects TRBV7-2 to TRBJ1-2; 10 nucleotides align to TRBD1. V dropped 4 bases and J dropped 5; count of bases not matched to a gene: 7. Germline V gene sequence: CDR1 SGHTA, CDR2 FQGNSA. The CDR3 runs to 15 residues. CDR3 loop: CASSSGTGVWYGYTF. The CDR3 nucleotides read TGTGCCAGCAGCTCCGGGACAGGGGTTTGGTATGGCTACACCTTC. The full variable domain, rest sourced from reference TRBV7-2 and TRBJ1-2, is GAGVSQSPSNKVTEKGKDVELRCDPISGHTALYWYRQSLGQGLEFLIYFQGNSAPDKSGLPSDRFSAERTGGSVSTLTIQRTQQEDSAVYLCASSSGTGVWYGYTFGSGTRLTVV.